Listed below are T cell receptor beta chains from one sample, sequenced in a study of blood T cell repertoires in COVID-19. Only in-frame clones appear in the TCRdb table, and some are missing; sequencing was by immunoSEQ multiplex PCR. The sample has some 450,000 clones, roughly 89% seen once. The specimen sequenced was peripheral blood. Receptors were obtained from a man between 18 and 35 years old with COVID-19, enrolled during active disease. Both conserved end residues are trimmed from each CDR3.

>TRBV19
ASSKRHRVSSYEQY
>TRBV5-4
ASSLEGLAVYEQY
>TRBV18
ASSSQTGIIYGYT
>TRBV9
ASSPPISYEQY
>TRBV9
ASSVISGAGVGELF
>TRBV19
ASSPPGLQAETQY
>TRBV5-4
ASSPDSDYGYT
>TRBV6-5
ASTPTATNEKLF
>TRBV6-5
ASSVGTSTDTQY
>TRBV20-1
SASPGQGPFTEAF
>TRBV24-1
ATSAGKAGTGVRETQY
>TRBV3-1/TRBV3-2
ASSHDGLAGKLAKNIQY
>TRBV7-9
ASSKSYEQY
>TRBV28
ASSRQAGGETQY
>TRBV24-1
ATTTGSGANVLT
>TRBV11-2
ASSWDSSYEQY
>TRBV3-1/TRBV3-2
ASSQSTGRETQY
>TRBV21-1
ASSKGSVFLSGGSNQPQH